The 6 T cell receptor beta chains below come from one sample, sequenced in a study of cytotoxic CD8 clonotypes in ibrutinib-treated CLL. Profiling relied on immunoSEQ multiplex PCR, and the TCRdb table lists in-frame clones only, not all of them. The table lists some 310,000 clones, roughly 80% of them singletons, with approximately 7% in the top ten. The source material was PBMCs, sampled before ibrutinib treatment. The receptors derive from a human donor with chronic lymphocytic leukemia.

The DNA for the CDR3 is TGTGCCAGCACGATAGGACTCGAGAACACTGAAGCTTTCTTT. Translating it yields CASTIGLENTEAFF. This chain connects TRBV2 to TRBJ1-1; D not resolved. With 7 bases removed from V and 1 base from J, the gap between germline ends came to 13 bases. This CDR3 has 14 amino acids. The germline V gene encodes CDR1 SNHLY and CDR2 FYNNEI.

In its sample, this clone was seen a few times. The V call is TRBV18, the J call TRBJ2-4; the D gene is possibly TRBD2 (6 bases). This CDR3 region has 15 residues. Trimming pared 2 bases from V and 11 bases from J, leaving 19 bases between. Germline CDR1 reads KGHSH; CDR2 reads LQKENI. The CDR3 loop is CASSPGGEQRTFQYF. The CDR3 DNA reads TGTGCCAGCTCACCAGGAGGGGAGCAACGTACTTTTCAGTACTTC. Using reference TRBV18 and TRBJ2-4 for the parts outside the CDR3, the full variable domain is NAGVMQNPRHLVRRRGQEARLRCSPMKGHSHVYWYRQLPEEGLKFMVYLQKENIIDESGMPKERFSAEFPKEGPSILRIQQVVRGDSAAYFCASSPGGEQRTFQYFGAGTRLSVL.

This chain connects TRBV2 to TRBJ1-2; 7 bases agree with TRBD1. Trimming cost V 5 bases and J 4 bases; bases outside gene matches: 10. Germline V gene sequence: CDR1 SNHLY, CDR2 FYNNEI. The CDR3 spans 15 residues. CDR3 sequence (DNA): TGTGCCAGCAGTCCCCAAACGACAGGGTCCTATGGCTACACCTTC. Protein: CASSPQTTGSYGYTF.

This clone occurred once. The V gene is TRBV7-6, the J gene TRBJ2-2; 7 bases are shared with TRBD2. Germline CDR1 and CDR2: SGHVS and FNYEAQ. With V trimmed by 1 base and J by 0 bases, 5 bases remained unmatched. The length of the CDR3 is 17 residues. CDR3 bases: TGTGCCAGCAGCTTAGAGCGGGGAGCGGCGAACACCGGGGAGCTGTTTTTT. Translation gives CASSLERGAANTGELFF.

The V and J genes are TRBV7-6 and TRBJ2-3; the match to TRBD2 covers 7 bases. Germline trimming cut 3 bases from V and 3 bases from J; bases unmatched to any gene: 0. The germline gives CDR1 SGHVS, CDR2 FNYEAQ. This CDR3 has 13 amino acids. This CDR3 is CASSLRETDTQYF. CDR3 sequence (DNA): TGTGCCAGCAGCTTGCGGGAGACAGATACGCAGTATTTT.

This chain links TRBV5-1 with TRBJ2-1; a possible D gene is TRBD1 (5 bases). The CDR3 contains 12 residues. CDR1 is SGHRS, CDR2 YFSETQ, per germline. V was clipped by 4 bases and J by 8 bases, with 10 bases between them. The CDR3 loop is CASSMTEDEQFF. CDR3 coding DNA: TGCGCCAGCAGCATGACAGAGGATGAGCAGTTCTTC.